Listed here are 10 T cell receptor beta chains from one sample, sequenced in a study of human T cells and chemical hapten exposure. TCRdb re-called the RACE reads through MiXCR, storing one row per CDR3 protein. The data contain some 84,000 distinct CDR3 sequences, roughly a tenth of them singletons. Documented time point: patch test 3, about 24 weeks after DPC sensitization. Treatment: therapeutic diphenylcyclopropenone sensitization with weekly scalp DPC. The sequencing used whole blood, collected in connection with sensitization to the hapten diphenylcyclopropenone (DPC). These TCRs come from a woman aged 50 to 60 with alopecia areata. Some clones in this sample may be carry-over from other donors' samples.

This clonotype occurred many times. The rearrangement uses TRBV5-5 and TRBJ1-1; no clear D gene. V was clipped by 3 bases and J by 6 bases, with 6 bases between them. This CDR3 is built from 11 residues. CDR1 and CDR2 (germline): SGHKS, YYEKEE (reference sequence). CDR3 residues: CASSYTSEAFF. DNA for the CDR3: TGTGCCAGCAGCTATACCTCTGAAGCTTTCTTT.

The V and J genes are TRBV7-9 and TRBJ2-1, with 14 bases fitting TRBD2. V lost 5 bases, J lost 8 bases, and 14 bases stayed unmatched. The CDR3 loop spans 18 amino acids. Looked up from germline, CDR1 is SEHNR and CDR2 is FQNEAQ (reference sequence). In nucleotides, the CDR3 is TGTGCCAGCAGCAGCCCGGGACTAGCGGGAGTAGCCGGCGATGAGCAGTTCTTC. It codes for CASSSPGLAGVAGDEQFF.

This clonotype has just a few counts. The chain joins TRBV19 to TRBJ2-1; 8 bases are a match to TRBD1. After removal of 6 bases from V and 4 bases from J, the junction contained 5 bases not matched to a gene. The CDR3 consists of 14 residues. Per the germline V gene, CDR1 is LNHDA and CDR2 is SQIVND (reference sequence). CDR3 sequence (DNA): TGTGCCAGTAGCGGGACAGGTGGTTACAATGAGCAGTTCTTC. Its translation: CASSGTGGYNEQFF.

This clonotype was seen more than once but under ten times. The genes are TRBV29-1 and TRBJ1-1; TRBD1 agrees at 7 bases. The J segment lost 7 bases and the V segment lost 7 bases, leaving 9 bases of the junction unmatched. The germline V gene has CDR1 SQVTM and CDR2 ANQGSEA. The CDR3 length is 12 residues. The CDR3 coding sequence is TGCAGCGGCTCCAGGGGGTCCGGTGAAGCTTTCTTT. Its translation: CSGSRGSGEAFF.

This clonotype was picked up many times. The V gene is TRBV20-1, the J gene TRBJ2-7, with D uncertain. This CDR3 has 16 amino acids. Germline CDR1 is DFQATT and CDR2 is SNEGSKA (reference sequence). V was clipped by 1 base and J by 2 bases, with 18 bases between them. CDR3 nucleotides: TGCAGTGCTAGAGCCGTATCCAGCACCAGCCCCTACGAGCAGTACTTC. This translates into CSARAVSSTSPYEQYF.

The V and J genes are TRBV12-3 or TRBV12-4 and TRBJ2-5; 7 bases fit TRBD1. Germline trimming cut 5 bases from V and 2 bases from J; bases unmatched to any gene: 5. The CDR3 has 14 amino acids. In nucleotides, the CDR3 is TGTGCCAGCAGTGAACAGGGGCGGCAAGAGACCCAGTACTTC. It translates to CASSEQGRQETQYF.

This clonotype was counted between two and nine times. The chain employs TRBV7-8 and TRBJ2-3; D ambiguous. The CDR3 extends over 11 amino acids. Trimming took off 4 bases at V and 6 bases at J, with 5 bases between the two ends. Germline V lookup: CDR1 SGHVS, CDR2 FQNEAQ. The CDR3 region is CASSSLDTQYF. DNA of the CDR3: TGTGCCAGCAGCTCGCTCGATACGCAGTATTTT.

This clonotype was detected ten times or more. V and J are TRBV28 and TRBJ2-4; tentatively, D is TRBD2 (6 bases). Trimming cost V 1 base and J 6 bases, with 13 bases left between them. The CDR3 is 15 amino acids. Germline V gene lookup returns CDR1 MDHEN and CDR2 SYDVKM. The CDR3 protein is CASSLLAGIRNIQYF. The CDR3 DNA is TGTGCCAGCAGTTTATTGGCGGGGATCAGAAACATTCAGTACTTC.

This clonotype was counted a few times. The chain carries TRBV20-1 and TRBJ2-5; TRBD1 matches at 8 bases. Trimming took 7 bases from V and 1 from J; bases not matched to a gene: 2. The CDR3 contains 12 residues. Germline CDR1 reads DFQATT; CDR2 reads SNEGSKA (reference sequence). The chain's CDR3 is CSGTGSQETQYF. CDR3 DNA: TGCAGTGGGACAGGGAGCCAAGAGACCCAGTACTTC.

The chain has TRBV18 and TRBJ2-7; D gene ambiguous. Trimming left V 6 bases short and J 5 bases short, with 14 bases between. Germline V gene sequence: CDR1 KGHSH, CDR2 LQKENI. The CDR3 is 13 amino acids. The chain's CDR3 is CASSRTVLDEQYF. The CDR3 DNA reads TGTGCCAGCTCCCGGACCGTGCTGGACGAGCAGTACTTC. Full variable domain (missing parts from reference TRBV18 and TRBJ2-7): NAGVMQNPRHLVRRRGQEARLRCSPMKGHSHVYWYRQLPEEGLKFMVYLQKENIIDESGMPKERFSAEFPKEGPSILRIQQVVRGDSAAYFCASSRTVLDEQYFGPGTRLTVT.